This TCR beta chain was obtained from a study of blood T cell repertoires in COVID-19. Study-wide background: Material from acute and convalescent COVID-19 was sourced from the United States, Italy and Spain. PBMCs, B-cell-depleted T cells, or T cells provided the cDNA or gDNA that made up the material.

Original analysis: Reference gene primer amplification yielded estimated nucleated cell counts. Measured with immunoSEQ multiplex PCR; TCRdb has only the in-frame clones, and not every one. D and trimming were read from the DNA, whereas the V and J calls and clone size are those reported in that table. The sample includes approximately 200,000 clones, 70% to 90% of them seen just once. Germline lookup yields CDR1 SGHTA and CDR2 FQGNSA. V trimming: 4 bases; J trimming: 3 bases; junction bases outside the gene matches: 6. The CDR3 contains 14 residues. V usage is TRBV7-2 and J usage is TRBJ2-7; 7 bases map to TRBD1. Sequencing was carried out using peripheral blood. The receptor was derived from a man aged 50 or older who had recovered from COVID-19. The CDR3 loop reads CASSYPGGFYEQYF. CDR3 DNA sequence: TGTGCCAGCAGCTACCCAGGGGGATTCTACGAGCAGTACTTC.